This T cell receptor beta chain was recovered during a study of blood T cells in healthy people across ages. Then a second PCR, running roughly 7 to 11 cycles, was carried out with a sample-barcoded 5' primer and a J-beta primer mix. TCRdb re-called the 5' RACE reads through MiXCR, storing one row per CDR3 protein. The sample records around 1,800,000 distinct CDR3 sequences, approximately 39% being singletons. The V gene end was trimmed by 0 bases and the J gene end by 7 bases; junction bases not matched to a gene: 4. The CDR3 spans 14 residues. Germline V gives CDR1 SGHRS, CDR2 YFSETQ. The J gene is TRBJ1-2, the V gene TRBV5-1, with 9 bases lining up with TRBD1. Sequenced material: blood. This receptor was obtained from a human donor in good health. The chain's CDR3 is CASSLDRGQSGYTF. The CDR3 DNA is TGCGCCAGCAGCTTGGACAGGGGGCAATCTGGCTACACCTTC. The whole variable domain, filled in from reference TRBV5-1 and TRBJ1-2, reads KAGVTQTPRYLIKTRGQQVTLSCSPISGHRSVSWYQQTPGQGLQFLFEYFSETQRNKGNFPGRFSGRQFSNSRSEMNVSTLELGDSALYLCASSLDRGQSGYTFGSGTRLTVV.